The clone carrying this TCR beta chain was seen a few times. Antigen: not known. Sequencing targeted expressed TCRB transcripts, as all isolated RNA had been reverse transcribed. Generated by immunoSEQ multiplex PCR, the TCRdb table keeps only in-frame clones and is missing some. This table has hundreds of thousands of clones, approximately 28% appearing once. The data belong to a study of beta chain features in type 1 diabetes. The CDR3 runs 16 residues. Germline CDR1 reads GTSNPN; CDR2 reads SVGIG (reference sequence). Between the trimmed V and J ends, which lost 3 bases and 4 bases, there was a span of 21 bases. Study outcomes and limitations: Diminished insertions and augmented deletions at VDJ junctions characterized type 1 diabetes patients. All four CD4+ subsets from Type 1 diabetes patients carried moderately but significantly shorter TCRB CDR3s.

The sequence derives from a man aged 18-30 years in good health. Input material: naive CD4+ T cells from blood. This rearrangement joins TRBV30 to TRBJ2-5; D is unresolved. As DNA, the CDR3 is TGTGCCTGGAGCCACCTTCGGTCGGGCCTGGGAGAGACCCAGTACTTC. This translates into CAWSHLRSGLGETQYF.